This entry describes one TCR beta chain. The sample is drawn from a study of blood T cell repertoires in COVID-19. Study as a whole: COVID-19 samples collected from the United States, Italy and Spain covered acute and convalescent phases. T cells, B-cell-depleted T cells, or PBMCs supplied cDNA or gDNA.

CDR3 length: 13 residues. Germline V gene data show CDR1 as SGHNT and CDR2 as YYREEE (reference sequence). V lost 7 bases and J lost 7, with 17 bases in between. How the authors handled the data: Nucleated cell number was recorded as an estimate derived from reference gene primer amplification. Method: immunoSEQ multiplex PCR; TCRdb's copy keeps in-frame clones and lacks some. The V and J calls and the clone size are those of that table, but D and trimming were determined from the DNA. The sample shows over 110,000 clones, around 88% of them seen only once. The sequence was obtained from a human donor in a cohort sampled during active COVID-19. The specimen was peripheral blood. The V call is TRBV5-4, the J call TRBJ2-5; the D gene is possibly TRBD2 (6 bases). The CDR3 DNA reads TGTGCCAGCGGTCCGACTAGGCTGGGGACCCAGTACTTC. Encoded protein: CASGPTRLGTQYF.